The present T cell receptor beta chain was sequenced within a study of human T cells and chemical hapten exposure. The germline CDR1 and CDR2 sequences are SGHVS and FNYEAQ. The CDR3 consists of 18 residues. V was clipped by 0 bases and J by 2 bases; unmatched bases: 7. MiXCR, run by TCRdb on the RACE reads, gives a single entry per CDR3 protein. Of 130,000 or so distinct CDR3 sequences listed, over 9% were seen once; the top ten hold around 2.4%. The time point was: patch test 3, about 24 weeks after DPC sensitization. Documented treatment: therapeutic diphenylcyclopropenone sensitization with weekly scalp DPC.

The receptor's source is a woman in her 50s with alopecia areata. Some clones in this sample may be carry-over from other donors' samples. The starting material was whole blood, obtained in connection with sensitization to the hapten diphenylcyclopropenone (DPC). J is TRBJ2-5 and V is TRBV7-6; 12 bases agree with TRBD2. The CDR3 spells CASSLAPTTSGGQETQYF. CDR3 bases: TGTGCCAGCAGCTTAGCCCCAACGACTAGCGGGGGACAAGAGACCCAGTACTTC.